This T cell receptor beta chain came from a study of T cells in Graves' hyperthyroidism and ophthalmopathy (dated by TCRdb to the late 2010s). Regarding the complete study: Peripheral blood samples were taken at initial diagnosis, before any treatment was given. TCR Vbeta CDR3 sequencing of 120 to 150 peripheral blood samples (under 45 ophthalmopathy, approximately 80 hyperthyroidism and some 17 progressor patients) is reported in the paper. TCR V-J signatures able to tell the groups apart were searched for in a discovery cohort of 100 patients, of whom 40 to 45 had Graves' ophthalmopathy and around 57 had stable Graves' hyperthyroidism. In several Graves' hyperthyroidism patients, the study also compared T-cell repertoires from thyroid tissue with T-cell repertoires from blood. Following sampling, methimazole starting at 30 mg daily was given to hyperthyroidism patients, and high-dose intravenous methylprednisolone was given to ophthalmopathy patients. For training and testing, the approximately 92 patients in the discovery cohort were randomly divided in a 7:3 ratio. Prospective prediction of ophthalmopathy was tested in an independent validation cohort consisting of fewer than 20 hyperthyroidism patients and about 17 patients who later progressed to ophthalmopathy. Overall study results and their limits: No statistical method was used to set the sample size in advance, and investigators knew the group allocation. During validation, the model predicted progression to ophthalmopathy a median of roughly 7.1 months ahead of onset, with approximately 70% sensitivity and 72.22% specificity. In cross-validation, a model built on a 13 V-J signature told ophthalmopathy apart from stable hyperthyroidism with 87.88% sensitivity and about 81% specificity, and in testing the same model reached 80%/75%. Blood samples also contained most of the expanded thyroid clonotypes (frequency above 0.001), which suggests that blood repertoires may reflect thyroid immune responses.

TCR beta CDR3 regions were amplified from RNA transcripts. The first round of RT-PCR for the TCR CDR3 was performed with the HTBI primer set and the Qiagen OneStep RT-PCR kit. Libraries were constructed in a second round of multiplex PCR, after which size selection and purification were performed. Libraries were sequenced paired-end with 100 bp reads on an Illumina HiSeq2000. The study's processing was this. SOAPnuke was used to process the raw data, with reads discarded if the reads contained adapters or uncalled bases, had a mean Phred below 15, or lacked an exact constant-primer or identifier match. COPE v1.2.5 was used to merge the high-quality paired reads, and each unique nucleotide sequence was defined as a clonotype. MiTCR v1.1 was used to align clonotypes to the IMGT TRBV, TRBD and TRBJ reference segments. Analysis was restricted to V-J combinations with a frequency above 0.0001, which covered 99.2% of repertoires. The TCS score was defined as F50 (clonal expansion) divided by E x V (chaos), with BLOSUM62-based TCRdist calculated between CDR3 peptides within each V-J. Welch's t-statistics and random forest reduced 514 V-J features to fewer than 15, which were used in a naive Bayes classifier (R e1071). The public reads were run again by TCRdb, first through fastp at Q25 and then through MiXCR, and only productive beta chains were kept. When rows share a CDR3 protein, they turn into one entry using the most common DNA and genes. The V and J calls and clone size come from TCRdb's table, not from the authors' own analysis. The sample table holds a few hundred thousand distinct CDR3 sequences, of which approximately 13% were seen once. In total, the top ten clones hold roughly 20% of the sample.

About this clonotype itself: This clone's antigen is unknown. No clone much larger than this one lies a single base away; base qualities are absent.

The hyperthyroidism patients were between 18 and 65 years old and newly diagnosed, with a disease duration of less than 2 months. Any patient with an uncontrolled infection, another autoimmune disease, pregnancy or lactation was excluded. Diagnoses were based on clinical symptoms, serum thyroxine and TRAb, thyroid ultrasound and orbital computed tomography. Blood from progressor patients was drawn when they were first diagnosed with hyperthyroidism, before any ophthalmopathy symptoms appeared. PBMCs were separated from over 9 ml of fresh peripheral blood using Ficoll-Paque density gradient centrifugation. Progressor patients were first diagnosed with Graves' hyperthyroidism and then developed ophthalmopathy during follow-up. Total RNA was extracted using Trizol reagent, and RNA quality was assessed on an Agilent 2100 Bioanalyzer. As encoded in the germline V gene, CDR1 is SGDLS while CDR2 is YYNGEE. From its cysteine to its phenylalanine, the CDR3 spans 14 amino acids. The sequence is cut down to CDR3 DNA, 42 bases in frame from base 1. V and J lose 0 bases and 5 bases, and a span of 11 bases separates them.

The rearranged chain carries TRBV9 and TRBJ1-2; a weak D assignment points to TRBD1 (5 bases agree). The sequence was obtained from a man aged 25-40 years with Graves' hyperthyroidism that later progressed to Graves' ophthalmopathy. Source material: blood. CDR3 region: CASSVGGGTYGYTF. The sequenced DNA is TGTGCCAGCAGCGTAGGTGGCGGGACTTATGGCTACACCTTC.